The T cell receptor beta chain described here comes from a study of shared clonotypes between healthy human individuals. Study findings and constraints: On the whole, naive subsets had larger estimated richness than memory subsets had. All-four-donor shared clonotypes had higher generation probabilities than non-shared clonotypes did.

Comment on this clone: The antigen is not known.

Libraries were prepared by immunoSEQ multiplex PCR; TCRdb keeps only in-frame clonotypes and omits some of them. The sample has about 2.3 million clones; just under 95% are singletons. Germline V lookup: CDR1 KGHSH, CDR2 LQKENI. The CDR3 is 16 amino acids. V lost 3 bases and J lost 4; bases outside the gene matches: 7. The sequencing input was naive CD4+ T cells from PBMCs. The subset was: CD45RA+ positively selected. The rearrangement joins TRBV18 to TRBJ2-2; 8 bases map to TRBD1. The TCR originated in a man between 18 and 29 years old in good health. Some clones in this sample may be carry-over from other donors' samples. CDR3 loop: CASSPPAGGRTGELFF. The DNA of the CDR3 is TGTGCCAGCTCACCCCCTGCAGGGGGCCGCACCGGGGAGCTGTTTTTT.